The 25 T cell receptor beta chains below all came from one sample that was sequenced in a study of cytomegalovirus exposure and HLA in healthy donors. The study ran its PCR with 60 Vbeta and 13 Jbeta primers. Clones were read by immunoSEQ multiplex PCR, and TCRdb kept only the in-frame ones, dropping some. The table records some 88,000 clones, approximately 71% of them present only once. Sequenced input: PBMCs. The receptors derive from a woman aged 18-30 years in good health and CMV-seropositive.

The CDR3 here is CASSTGRPGADTQYF. The CDR3 DNA reads TGTGCCAGCAGTACGGGACGGCCGGGGGCAGATACGCAGTATTTT. The gene calls are TRBV6-5 and TRBJ2-3; D is perhaps TRBD2 (6 bases). CDR1 and CDR2 (germline): MNHEY, SVGAGI. The CDR3 spans 15 residues. The V end was cut by 5 bases, the J end by 4 bases, with 16 bases between.

This chain uses TRBV6-5 with TRBJ1-1, with D tentatively TRBD1 (5 bases). Germline V gene lookup returns CDR1 MNHEY and CDR2 SVGAGI. The CDR3 totals 14 residues. Trimming took 2 bases from V and 3 from J, leaving 10 bases between them. CDR3 in amino acids: CASSYGGVDTEAFF. DNA of the CDR3: TGTGCCAGCAGTTACGGGGGGGTTGACACTGAAGCTTTCTTT.

This clone was observed a few times. V gene TRBV28 combines with J gene TRBJ2-2, with no clear D. This CDR3 comprises 14 residues. Trimming stripped 3 bases from V and 3 bases from J, with 8 bases between. Looked up from germline, CDR1 is MDHEN and CDR2 is SYDVKM. CDR3 protein: CASSFGSHTGELFF. The CDR3 DNA sequence: TGTGCCAGCAGTTTTGGCAGTCACACCGGGGAGCTGTTTTTT.

This clone occurred a few times. Other DNA sequences of this sample code for an identical CDR3. The V call is TRBV2, the J call TRBJ1-2, with TRBD1 matching 7 bases. The CDR3 sequence is 15 residues long. The germline V gene has CDR1 SNHLY and CDR2 FYNNEI. Trimming cost V 2 bases and J 0 bases; bases outside gene matches: 3. The CDR3 here is CASSERQGANYGYTF. CDR3 nucleotide sequence: TGTGCCAGCAGTGAACGACAGGGAGCTAACTATGGCTACACCTTC.

This chain uses TRBV5-4 with TRBJ2-1, with 7 nucleotides matching TRBD1. Germline V gene data show CDR1 as SGHNT and CDR2 as YYREEE (reference sequence). V trimming: 4 bases; J trimming: 12 bases; junction bases outside the gene matches: 19. CDR3 length: 16 amino acids. The CDR3 sequence: CASSRQARGDRARQFF. In nucleotides, the CDR3 is TGTGCCAGCAGCCGACAAGCAAGAGGAGACAGGGCAAGGCAGTTCTTC. Complete variable domain (other parts from reference TRBV5-4 and TRBJ2-1): ETGVTQSPTHLIKTRGQQVTLRCSSQSGHNTVSWYQQALGQGPQFIFQYYREEENGRGNFPPRFSGLQFPNYSSELNVNALELDDSALYLCASSRQARGDRARQFFGPGTRLTVL.

The V gene is TRBV7-8, the J gene TRBJ2-5; the D is unclear. The CDR3 covers 14 residues. V dropped 5 bases and J dropped 1 base, with 11 bases sitting between them. CDR1 is SGHVS, CDR2 FQNEAQ, per germline. The CDR3 here is CASSMARLQETQYF. The CDR3 nucleotides read TGTGCCAGCAGCATGGCTAGACTCCAAGAGACCCAGTACTTC.

This clone was seen only once. The chain uses TRBV18 and TRBJ2-7; 10 bases line up with TRBD1. Germline V gene sequence: CDR1 KGHSH, CDR2 LQKENI. The trim removed 5 bases at V and 6 bases at J, leaving 7 bases unmatched. The CDR3 runs 14 residues. Written as DNA, the CDR3 is TGTGCCAGCTCAGGACAGGGGGGAGCAGCCGAGCAGTACTTC. Its translation is CASSGQGGAAEQYF. Full variable domain (outside the CDR3, taken from reference TRBV18 and TRBJ2-7): NAGVMQNPRHLVRRRGQEARLRCSPMKGHSHVYWYRQLPEEGLKFMVYLQKENIIDESGMPKERFSAEFPKEGPSILRIQQVVRGDSAAYFCASSGQGGAAEQYFGPGTRLTVT.

This rearrangement joins TRBV5-4 to TRBJ2-1; D is perhaps TRBD2 (5 bases). The ends were cut back, 3 bases at V and 7 bases at J, with 17 bases in the middle. The length of the CDR3 is 15 residues. Germline V lookup: CDR1 SGHNT, CDR2 YYREEE (reference sequence). CDR3: CASSSDPGSRNEQFF. CDR3 bases: TGTGCCAGCAGCTCGGACCCGGGGTCGAGAAATGAGCAGTTCTTC.

This chain uses TRBV2 with TRBJ2-1, with 8 bases lining up with TRBD1. Trimming removed 4 bases from V and 6 bases from J; junction bases left unmatched: 8. CDR1 is SNHLY, CDR2 FYNNEI, per germline. CDR3 length equals 15 residues. This chain's CDR3 is CASSAGQVISNEQFF. The CDR3 DNA reads as TGTGCCAGCAGTGCGGGACAGGTAATCTCCAATGAGCAGTTCTTC.

The chain uses TRBV5-1 and TRBJ2-1, with a possible D match to TRBD2 (6 bases). The CDR3 is 16 amino acids. V dropped 0 bases and J dropped 2 bases, with 12 bases sitting between them. CDR1 is SGHRS and CDR2 is YFSETQ in the germline V gene. In DNA form, the CDR3 reads TGCGCCAGCAGCTTGGTCGGGGGAAAGGCCTACAATGAGCAGTTCTTC. Translating it yields CASSLVGGKAYNEQFF. Using reference TRBV5-1 and TRBJ2-1 for the parts outside the CDR3, the full variable domain is KAGVTQTPRYLIKTRGQQVTLSCSPISGHRSVSWYQQTPGQGLQFLFEYFSETQRNKGNFPGRFSGRQFSNSRSEMNVSTLELGDSALYLCASSLVGGKAYNEQFFGPGTRLTVL.

The chain has TRBV6-1 and TRBJ2-3, with D uncertain. CDR3 length: 16 amino acids. The V end lost 0 bases, the J end lost 0 bases, and 10 bases lay between the germline ends. Per germline, CDR1 MNHNS and CDR2 SASEGT. Here the CDR3 reads CASSEAGSASTDTQYF. For the CDR3, the DNA is TGTGCCAGCAGTGAAGCTGGCAGTGCTAGCACAGATACGCAGTATTTT.

V gene TRBV6-4 combines with J gene TRBJ2-2, with D perhaps matching TRBD1 (6 bases). Germline CDR1 MRHNA, CDR2 SNTAGT. V was trimmed by 0 bases and J by 1 base, leaving 6 bases between them. The CDR3 has 15 residues. This CDR3 reads CASSDSGQNTGELFF. CDR3 in DNA: TGTGCCAGCAGTGACTCGGGACAGAACACCGGGGAGCTGTTTTTT.

The chain employs TRBV30 and TRBJ1-3; no firm D call. Trimming removed 2 bases at V and 2 bases at J, with 7 bases between. There are 13 residues in the CDR3. Germline V CDR1 and CDR2: GTSNPN, SVGIG (reference sequence). The CDR3 nucleotides read TGTGCCTGGAGTATGGGCCCTGGAAACACCATATATTTT. As protein: CAWSMGPGNTIYF.

This rearrangement joins TRBV29-1 to TRBJ2-5; TRBD1 matches at 11 bases. The CDR3 has 12 residues. With V trimmed by 5 bases and J by 5 bases, 1 base remained unmatched. Germline V gene sequence: CDR1 SQVTM, CDR2 ANQGSEA. Here the CDR3 DNA reads TGCAGCGTTAGGACAGGGGGCGAGACCCAGTACTTC. Translation gives CSVRTGGETQYF.

This clone was detected only once. The V call is TRBV5-6, the J call TRBJ2-1; 7 positions agree with TRBD1. The CDR3 contains 15 residues. Germline assignment: CDR1 SGHDT and CDR2 YYEEEE. Trimming removed 2 bases from V and 7 bases from J; junction bases left unmatched: 9. The CDR3 DNA follows: TGTGCCAGCAGCTTAATCGACAGGGAACAGAATGAGCAGTTCTTC. Translating gives CASSLIDREQNEQFF.

This chain uses TRBV5-1 with TRBJ1-3, with a weak D call TRBD1 (5 bases). This CDR3 has 14 amino acids. CDR1 SGHRS and CDR2 YFSETQ come from the germline V gene. V was clipped by 3 bases and J by 0 bases, with 7 bases between them. The CDR3 DNA follows: TGCGCCAGCAGCTCGGGGGGCTCTGGAAACACCATATATTTT. The encoded protein is CASSSGGSGNTIYF.

This clone was seen a handful of times. The chain joins TRBV30 to TRBJ1-6; D remains unclear. Trimming stripped 3 bases from V and 2 bases from J, with 14 bases between. From germline, CDR1 is GTSNPN and CDR2 SVGIG (reference sequence). The CDR3 totals 16 residues. CDR3 DNA: TGTGCCTGGAGGAGATCCAACAGTGCCTATAATTCACCCCTCCACTTT. It encodes CAWRRSNSAYNSPLHF.

J is TRBJ1-6 and V is TRBV28, with D perhaps matching TRBD1 (6 bases). Germline lookup yields CDR1 MDHEN and CDR2 SYDVKM. Trimming stripped 3 bases from V and 5 bases from J, with 20 bases between. CDR3 length: 18 residues. The CDR3 nucleotides are TGTGCCAGCAGTTTGTCCCAGCGGGGGGCCTCGAATAATTCACCCCTCCACTTT. It is translated as CASSLSQRGASNNSPLHF.

Notes on this clone: The sample contains more than one DNA sequence encoding this CDR3. The rearrangement links TRBV5-6 to TRBJ2-7; D might be TRBD2 (6 bases). The CDR3 is 16 residues long. Deletions cut 2 bases from V and 1 base from J, with 16 bases between. Germline lookup yields CDR1 SGHDT and CDR2 YYEEEE. DNA for the CDR3: TGTGCCAGCAGCTTCGGACTACTTAGCGCTTCCTACGAGCAGTACTTC. Protein: CASSFGLLSASYEQYF.

V gene TRBV7-2 combines with J gene TRBJ2-5; 7 nucleotides agree with TRBD1. V gave up 6 bases and J gave up 7 bases; unmatched junction bases: 5. The V gene's germline CDR1 is SGHTA and CDR2 FQGNSA. CDR3 length: 12 residues. The CDR3 DNA reads TGTGCCAGCAGTAAGGGGGCTGGGACCCAGTACTTC. This translates into CASSKGAGTQYF.

V gene TRBV27 combines with J gene TRBJ2-7; 8 bases map to TRBD1. The CDR3 spans 14 residues. With 6 bases clipped from V and 3 bases from J, the junction kept 7 bases outside the gene matches. From germline, CDR1 is MNHEY and CDR2 SMNVEV (reference sequence). The chain's CDR3 is CASRTGQGGYEQYF. In DNA, the CDR3 is TGTGCCAGCAGAACTGGACAGGGAGGCTACGAGCAGTACTTC.

This clone was counted a few times. The chain links TRBV4-1 to TRBJ1-4; D gene ambiguous. Germline-derived CDR1 and CDR2 are MGHRA and YSYEKL. Trimming took off 3 bases at V and 8 bases at J, with 13 bases between the two ends. This CDR3 comprises 14 residues. CDR3 sequence (DNA): TGCGCCAGCAGCCAGGGCCCCCGGGAAGAAAAACTGTTTTTT. This gives the protein CASSQGPREEKLFF.

The genes are TRBV27 and TRBJ2-1; TRBD2 matches 11 bases. The CDR3 runs 19 residues. The trim removed 4 bases at V and 0 bases at J, leaving 11 bases unmatched. In germline, CDR1 is MNHEY, CDR2 SMNVEV (reference sequence). CDR3: CASSSHLAGGRSSYNEQFF. The CDR3 DNA follows: TGTGCCAGCAGTTCCCATCTAGCGGGGGGCAGGAGCTCCTACAATGAGCAGTTCTTC.

The chain joins TRBV27 to TRBJ2-3; TRBD1 matches at 8 bases. The ends lost 10 bases at V and 2 bases at J; junction bases unmatched: 11. The CDR3 loop spans 15 amino acids. Germline loops: CDR1 MNHEY, CDR2 SMNVEV (reference sequence). CDR3 region: CATFGQGPPTDTQYF. CDR3 DNA: TGTGCCACCTTCGGACAGGGCCCACCCACAGATACGCAGTATTTT.

The chain joins TRBV5-1 to TRBJ2-5; 10 positions match TRBD1. The J call may be mistaken, given a closer DNA end match to TRBJ2-7. The V gene's germline CDR1 is SGHRS and CDR2 YFSETQ. The CDR3 sequence is 15 residues long. CDR3 loop: CASSFTTGQGNEQYF. The CDR3 DNA sequence: TGCGCCAGCAGCTTTACGACGGGACAGGGGAACGAGCAGTACTTC.